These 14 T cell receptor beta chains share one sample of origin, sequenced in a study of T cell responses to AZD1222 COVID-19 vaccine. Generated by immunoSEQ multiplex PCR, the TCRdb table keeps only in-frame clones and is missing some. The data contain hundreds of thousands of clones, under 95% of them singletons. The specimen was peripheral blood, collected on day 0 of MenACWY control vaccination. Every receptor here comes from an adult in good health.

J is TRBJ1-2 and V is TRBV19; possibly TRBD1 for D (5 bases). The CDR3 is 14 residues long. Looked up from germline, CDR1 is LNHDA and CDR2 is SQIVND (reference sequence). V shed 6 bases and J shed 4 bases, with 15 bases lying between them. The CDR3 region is CASRGAGGGYGYTF. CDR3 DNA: TGTGCCAGTAGAGGGGCCGGCGGAGGCTATGGCTACACCTTC.

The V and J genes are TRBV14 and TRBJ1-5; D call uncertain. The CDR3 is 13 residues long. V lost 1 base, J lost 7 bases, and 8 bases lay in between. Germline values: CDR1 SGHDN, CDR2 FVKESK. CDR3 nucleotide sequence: TGTGCCAGCAGCCAAGGGGGTAGACAGCCCCAGCATTTT. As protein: CASSQGGRQPQHF.

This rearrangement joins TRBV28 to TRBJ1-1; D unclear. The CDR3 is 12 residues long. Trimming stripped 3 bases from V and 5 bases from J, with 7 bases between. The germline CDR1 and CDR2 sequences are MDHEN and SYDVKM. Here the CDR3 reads CASSFLGTEAFF. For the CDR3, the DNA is TGTGCCAGCAGTTTCCTCGGGACTGAAGCTTTCTTT.

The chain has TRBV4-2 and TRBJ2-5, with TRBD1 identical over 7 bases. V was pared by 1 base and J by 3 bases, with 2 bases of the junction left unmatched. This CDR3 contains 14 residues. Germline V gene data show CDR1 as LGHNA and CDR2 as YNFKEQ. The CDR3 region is CASSQVTGEETQYF. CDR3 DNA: TGTGCCAGCAGCCAAGTTACAGGGGAAGAGACCCAGTACTTC.

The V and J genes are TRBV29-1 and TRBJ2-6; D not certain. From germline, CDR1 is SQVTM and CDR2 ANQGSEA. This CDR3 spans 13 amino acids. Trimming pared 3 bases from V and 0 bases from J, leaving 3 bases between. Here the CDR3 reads CSVDSSGANVLTF. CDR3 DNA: TGCAGCGTTGATAGCTCTGGGGCCAACGTCCTGACTTTC.

For the CDR3, the DNA is TGTGCCAGCAGCTTTGGGAATACTCAGCCCCAGCATTTT. Encoded protein: CASSFGNTQPQHF. The rearrangement joins TRBV5-6 to TRBJ1-5; D gene uncertain. Germline CDR1 and CDR2: SGHDT and YYEEEE. The CDR3 totals 13 residues. Trimming removed 2 bases from V and 6 bases from J, with 9 bases in between.

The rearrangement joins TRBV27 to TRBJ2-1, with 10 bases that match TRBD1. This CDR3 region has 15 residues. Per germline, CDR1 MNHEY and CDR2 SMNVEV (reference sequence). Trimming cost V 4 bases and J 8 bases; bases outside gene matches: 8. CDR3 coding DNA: TGTGCCAGCAGTTACGGACAGGGGGGTTCCGATGAGCAGTTCTTC. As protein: CASSYGQGGSDEQFF.

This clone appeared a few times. CDR3 bases: TGTGCCAGCAGTTACTCTGATGAGAATTCACCCCTCCACTTT. Translated: CASSYSDENSPLHF. The chain couples TRBV6-5 to TRBJ1-6; no definite D call. The CDR3 extends over 14 amino acids. Germline V gene sequence: CDR1 MNHEY, CDR2 SVGAGI. V lost 0 bases and J lost 7, with 7 bases in between.

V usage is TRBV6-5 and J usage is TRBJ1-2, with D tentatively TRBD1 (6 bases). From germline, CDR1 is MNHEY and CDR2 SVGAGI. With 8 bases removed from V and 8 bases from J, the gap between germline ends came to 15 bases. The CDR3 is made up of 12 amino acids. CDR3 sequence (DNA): TGTGCCAGCGGGGGGGGCCGCAGGGGCTACACCTTC. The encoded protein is CASGGGRRGYTF.

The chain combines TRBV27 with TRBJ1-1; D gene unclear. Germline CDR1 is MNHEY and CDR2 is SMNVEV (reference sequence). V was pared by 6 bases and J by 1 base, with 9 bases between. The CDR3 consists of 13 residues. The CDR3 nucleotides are TGTGCCAGCAGCGTCCAGACGAACACTGAAGCTTTCTTT. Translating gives CASSVQTNTEAFF.

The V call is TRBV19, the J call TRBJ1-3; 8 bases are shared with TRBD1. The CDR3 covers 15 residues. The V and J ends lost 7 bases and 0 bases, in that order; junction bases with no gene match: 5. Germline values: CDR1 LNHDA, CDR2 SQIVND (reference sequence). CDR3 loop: CASTDRAVSGNTIYF. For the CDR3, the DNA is TGTGCCAGTACGGACAGGGCCGTCTCTGGAAACACCATATATTTT.

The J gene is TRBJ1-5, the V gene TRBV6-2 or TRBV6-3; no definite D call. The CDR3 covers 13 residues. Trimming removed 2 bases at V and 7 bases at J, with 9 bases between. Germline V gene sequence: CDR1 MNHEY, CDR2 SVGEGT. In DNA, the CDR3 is TGTGCCAGCAGTTACGTTGAGGTGCAGCCCCAGCATTTT. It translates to CASSYVEVQPQHF.

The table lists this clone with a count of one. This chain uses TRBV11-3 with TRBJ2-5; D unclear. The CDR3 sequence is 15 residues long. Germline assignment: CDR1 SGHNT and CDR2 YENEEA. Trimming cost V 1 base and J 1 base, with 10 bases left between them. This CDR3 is CASSLGRTVQETQYF. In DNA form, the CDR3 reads TGTGCCAGCAGCTTAGGTCGGACCGTCCAAGAGACCCAGTACTTC.

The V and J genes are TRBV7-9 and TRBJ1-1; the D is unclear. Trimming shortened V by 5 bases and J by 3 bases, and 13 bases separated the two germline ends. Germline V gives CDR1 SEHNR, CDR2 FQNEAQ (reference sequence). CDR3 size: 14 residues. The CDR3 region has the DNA TGTGCCAGCAGCCAAGGGCCATCCCACACTGAAGCTTTCTTT. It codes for CASSQGPSHTEAFF.